Below are 2 T cell receptor beta chains sequenced from a single sample in a study of PD-1 blockade in classical Hodgkin lymphoma. Method: immunoSEQ multiplex PCR; TCRdb's copy keeps in-frame clones and lacks some. The sample consists of 25,000 to 35,000 clones, less than 90% of them appearing once. Each of the patients experienced relapse following autologous stem cell transplantation, and their brentuximab vedotin exposure differed. Sequenced material: peripheral blood mononuclear cells (PBMCs), taken before the second cycle of nivolumab. These receptors were collected from a human donor with classical Hodgkin lymphoma.

The gene calls are TRBV7-3 and TRBJ2-2; 7 bases agree with TRBD1. The germline gives CDR1 SGHTA, CDR2 FQGTGA. There are 13 residues in the CDR3. V trimming: 7 bases; J trimming: 4 bases; junction bases outside the gene matches: 3. The CDR3 is CASTPGGTGELFF. CDR3 nucleotides: TGTGCCAGCACCCCAGGGGGCACCGGGGAGCTGTTTTTT.

The chain recombines TRBV7-2 with TRBJ1-2; TRBD1 is a possible D gene (5 bases). Germline CDR1 reads SGHTA; CDR2 reads FQGNSA. V was trimmed by 5 bases and J by 6 bases, leaving 13 bases between them. This CDR3 spans 13 amino acids. The CDR3 loop reads CASSRAQGHGYTF. DNA of the CDR3: TGTGCCAGCAGCCGGGCGCAGGGTCATGGCTACACCTTC.